This is a list of T cell receptor beta chains from one sample in a study of CD8 T cells in Susac syndrome. TCRdb re-called the immunoSEQ multiplex PCR reads through MiXCR, storing one row per CDR3 protein. Here the sample spans 200,000 or so distinct CDR3 sequences, around 95% being singletons. Sequencing used CD4+ T cells from PBMCs. The origin of the receptors is a human donor with Susac syndrome. The CDR3 runs from the conserved cysteine through the conserved F or W. A D gene is named only where the DNA matches it firmly. Size tells how often a clone was seen (once, few, many) or the class of an expanded clone, and some rows leave it out.

abundance | d_gene | j_gene | v_gene | CDR3aa | CDR3nt
- | TRBD1 | TRBJ1-6 | TRBV13 | CASSLGQGDSSNSPLHF | TGTGCCAGCAGCCTGGGACAGGGAGATTCCTCAAATTCACCCCTCCACTTT
- | - | TRBJ2-7 | TRBV13 | CASSFRLARYEQYF | TGTGCCAGCAGCTTTCGATTAGCGAGGTACGAGCAGTATTTC
- | - | TRBJ2-7 | TRBV18 | CASSPDSGAEQYF | TGTGCCAGCTCACCGGATTCCGGGGCCGAGCAGTACTTC
- | - | TRBJ2-1 | TRBV7-2 | CASSPRLLRNEQFF | TGTGCCAGCAGCCCCAGACTTCTCCGCAATGAGCAGTTCTTC
once | - | TRBJ2-7 | TRBV5-6 | CASSFYQPYEQYF | TGTGCCAGCAGCTTCTACCAGCCCTACGAGCAGTACTTC
- | - | TRBJ1-4 | TRBV27 | CASSLSPVGEKLFF | TGTGCCAGCAGTTTATCCCCCGTCGGTGAAAAACTGTTTTTT
- | - | TRBJ1-5 | TRBV7-9 | CASSLGDLSNQPQHF | TGTGCCAGCAGCTTAGGGGACCTTAGCAATCAGCCCCAGCATTTT
- | - | TRBJ1-2 | TRBV5-1 | CASTAEPRDYGYTF | TGCGCCAGCACCGCGGAACCCCGGGACTATGGCTACACCTTC
- | - | TRBJ1-3 | TRBV13 | CASWPLGSSGNTIYF | TGTGCCAGCTGGCCTTTGGGTAGCTCTGGAAACACCATATATTTT
- | TRBD2 | TRBJ2-4 | TRBV12-5 | CASGLKLAGAPGNIQYF | TGTGCTAGTGGTTTGAAGTTAGCGGGGGCCCCGGGAAACATTCAGTACTTC
- | - | TRBJ1-5 | TRBV11-2 | CASSLDLYQPQHF | TGTGCCAGCAGCTTAGATCTATATCAGCCCCAGCATTTT
- | TRBD2 | TRBJ2-1 | TRBV6-2/TRBV6-3 | CASSPTSANEQFF | TGTGCCAGCAGTCCGACTAGCGCCAATGAGCAGTTCTTC
- | - | TRBJ2-5 | TRBV5-1 | CASSILRQGTETQYF | TGCGCCAGCAGCATTCTTCGTCAGGGGACGGAGACCCAGTACTTC
- | - | TRBJ1-3 | TRBV30 | CAWSVMGGPGNTIYF | TGTGCCTGGAGTGTGATGGGGGGGCCTGGAAACACCATATATTTT
- | - | TRBJ1-5 | TRBV20-1 | CSARDQAFNQPQHF | TGCAGTGCTAGAGATCAGGCATTTAATCAGCCCCAGCATTTT
- | - | TRBJ2-7 | TRBV2 | CASRAMVNPNYEQYF | TGTGCCAGCCGCGCAATGGTTAACCCGAACTACGAGCAGTACTTC
- | - | TRBJ2-3 | TRBV20-1 | CSATRGPNTDTQYF | TGCAGTGCTACCCGTGGGCCCAACACAGATACGCAGTATTTT
- | - | TRBJ2-5 | TRBV12-3/TRBV12-4 | CASRVGETQETQYF | TGTGCCAGCAGAGTAGGCGAAACCCAAGAGACCCAGTACTTC
- | TRBD1 | TRBJ1-4 | TRBV15 | CATSREYRGATNEKLFF | TGTGCCACCAGCAGAGAATACAGGGGTGCAACTAATGAAAAACTGTTTTTT
- | - | TRBJ1-2 | TRBV4-1 | CASSQVLMAGYTF | TGCGCCAGCAGCCAAGTTCTGATGGCTGGCTACACCTTC
- | TRBD1 | TRBJ2-7 | TRBV12-3/TRBV12-4 | CASSSPRTGIYEQYF | TGTGCCAGCAGTTCCCCCCGGACAGGGATATACGAGCAGTACTTC
- | TRBD2 | TRBJ2-5 | TRBV11-2 | CASSFQAASGNF | TGTGCCAGCAGCTTCCAGGCGGCTAGCGGGAACTTC
- | TRBD2 | TRBJ2-3 | TRBV2 | CASRQGLAGADTQYF | TGTGCCAGCAGACAAGGACTAGCGGGGGCAGATACGCAGTATTTT
- | - | TRBJ2-7 | TRBV14 | CASSQVSTYEQYF | TGTGCCAGCAGCCAAGTTTCTACTTACGAGCAGTACTTC
- | TRBD1 | TRBJ2-7 | TRBV20-1 | CSATSRDRGIYEQYF | TGCAGTGCTACCTCCCGGGACAGGGGTATATACGAGCAGTACTTC
- | - | TRBJ2-5 | TRBV29-1 | CSVEGLSLGVQYF | TGCAGCGTTGAGGGGCTCTCATTGGGGGTCCAGTACTTC
- | - | TRBJ2-5 | TRBV7-9 | CASSKWRGSEETQYF | TGTGCCAGCAGCAAGTGGCGTGGTTCCGAAGAGACCCAGTACTTC
- | - | TRBJ2-3 | TRBV6-1 | CASSDGGGGADTQYF | TGTGCCAGCAGTGATGGGGGCGGGGGTGCAGATACGCAGTATTTT
- | - | TRBJ2-7 | TRBV28 | CATQIMYEQYF | TGTGCCACGCAGATTATGTACGAGCAGTACTTC
few | - | TRBJ1-2 | TRBV7-8 | CASSLGGDGYTF | TGTGCCAGCAGCTTAGGGGGGGATGGCTACACCTTC
- | TRBD1 | TRBJ1-3 | TRBV20-1 | CSARSIQGANTIYF | TGCAGTGCTAGATCCATTCAGGGGGCAAACACCATATATTTT
- | TRBD1 | TRBJ1-2 | TRBV3-1 | CASSQGMTGSYGYTF | TGTGCCAGCAGCCAAGGGATGACAGGGTCCTATGGCTACACCTTC
- | TRBD2 | TRBJ2-3 | TRBV6-4 | CASSDLGGGNTDTQYF | TGTGCCAGCAGTGACTTGGGCGGGGGTAACACAGATACGCAGTATTTT
- | TRBD1 | TRBJ1-1 | TRBV29-1 | CSARTGGNTEAFF | TGCAGCGCTCGGACAGGGGGCAACACTGAAGCTTTCTTT
- | - | TRBJ2-7 | TRBV12-3/TRBV12-4 | CASSLKRGNEQYF | TGTGCCAGCAGTTTAAAAAGAGGGAATGAGCAGTACTTC
- | - | TRBJ2-3 | TRBV30 | CAWRDLDTQYF | TGTGCCTGGAGAGACTTGGATACGCAGTATTTT
- | - | TRBJ2-3 | TRBV29-1 | CSVGSLTGDPDTQYF | TGCAGCGTTGGATCTTTAACCGGGGACCCAGATACGCAGTATTTT
- | - | TRBJ1-2 | TRBV20-1 | CSANSYYGYTF | TGCAGTGCTAACTCTTACTATGGCTACACCTTC
- | TRBD1 | TRBJ1-1 | TRBV29-1 | CSVGTGWGGTEAFF | TGCAGCGTCGGGACAGGGTGGGGTGGCACTGAAGCTTTCTTT
- | TRBD1 | TRBJ1-5 | TRBV29-1 | CSVQGANQPQHF | TGCAGCGTCCAGGGGGCGAATCAGCCCCAGCATTTT
- | - | TRBJ2-1 | TRBV25-1 | CASSQVGGARYNEQFF | TGTGCCAGCAGCCAAGTGGGGGGGGCCAGATACAATGAGCAGTTCTTC
- | - | TRBJ2-7 | TRBV4-1 | CASSQDTGFVYEQYF | TGCGCCAGCAGCCAAGATACGGGGTTCGTCTACGAGCAGTACTTC
- | - | TRBJ2-3 | TRBV18 | CASSPRLDTQYF | TGTGCCAGCTCACCGAGACTAGATACGCAGTATTTT
- | - | TRBJ1-3 | TRBV20-1 | CSASFGNTIYF | TGCAGTGCTAGTTTCGGAAACACCATATATTTT
- | - | TRBJ1-6 | TRBV3-1 | CASSQDSQRPLDNSPLHF | TGTGCCAGCAGCCAAGATAGTCAAAGGCCCCTCGATAATTCACCCCTCCACTTT
- | - | TRBJ1-2 | TRBV3-1 | CASSPEPGYTF | TGTGCCAGCAGCCCAGAGCCTGGCTACACCTTC
- | TRBD1 | TRBJ2-5 | TRBV30 | CAWSVGTAVETQYF | TGTGCCTGGAGTGTAGGGACAGCAGTAGAGACCCAGTACTTC
- | - | TRBJ1-1 | TRBV2 | CASSRNVDTEAFF | TGTGCCAGCAGTAGAAATGTGGACACTGAAGCTTTCTTT
once | TRBD2 | TRBJ2-2 | TRBV12-3/TRBV12-4 | CASSLLAGDAGELFF | TGTGCCAGCAGCCTACTAGCGGGGGACGCCGGGGAGCTGTTTTTT
- | - | TRBJ1-5 | TRBV9 | CASSGPSGPQHF | TGTGCCAGCAGCGGGCCTAGTGGGCCCCAGCATTTT
once | TRBD1 | TRBJ1-1 | TRBV19 | CASSSTGGAGEAFF | TGTGCCAGTAGTTCAACAGGGGGCGCGGGTGAAGCTTTCTTT
- | - | TRBJ2-7 | TRBV30 | CAWGPGGKGYEQYF | TGTGCCTGGGGCCCTGGGGGAAAGGGCTACGAGCAGTACTTC